These 8 T cell receptor beta chains originate from one sample sequenced in a study of blood T cell repertoires in COVID-19 (dated by TCRdb to the early 2020s). Library method: the immunoSEQ multiplex PCR assay. Sourced from immuneACCESS, this table was stored by TCRdb with only in-frame sequences that have V and J called. A share of the clones is absent; for the studies checked, an unresolved V gene accounts for under half, and the remainder has no known explanation. Across this sample there are some 150,000 clones, with around 81% seen only once. The ten biggest clones cover about 8% of the sample. The sequencing input was peripheral blood. These TCRs come from a woman aged 55-69 years with active or convalescent COVID-19.

This clone was recorded once. As DNA, the CDR3 is TGCGCCAGCAGTGACGACTTGCTTTCGACTAATGAAAAACTGTTTTTT. It translates to CASSDDLLSTNEKLFF. The rearrangement links TRBV10-1 to TRBJ1-4, with unresolved D. V shed 3 bases and J shed 2 bases, with 13 bases lying between them. Per the germline V gene, CDR1 is WNHNN and CDR2 is SYGVQD (reference sequence). The CDR3 loop spans 16 amino acids.

This clone was seen only once. The CDR3 DNA reads as TGTGCCACCAGTGAGGAGCTCTCTGGGGCCAACGTCCTGACTTTC. Amino acids: CATSEELSGANVLTF. The chain links TRBV24-1 to TRBJ2-6; D is unresolved. Germline lookup yields CDR1 KGHDR and CDR2 SFDVKD. This CDR3 has 15 residues. Trimming took 4 bases from V and 0 from J, leaving 6 bases between them.

The chain is built from TRBV10-3 and TRBJ2-5, with TRBD2 identical over 11 bases. V lost 3 bases, J lost 4 bases, and 4 bases stayed unmatched. The CDR3 totals 15 residues. Looked up from germline, CDR1 is ENHRY and CDR2 is SYGVKD. CDR3 sequence: CAISDLAGGRETQYF. CDR3 coding DNA: TGTGCCATCAGTGACTTAGCGGGGGGGCGAGAGACCCAGTACTTC.

This chain links TRBV5-1 with TRBJ1-6; the match to TRBD1 covers 7 bases. The germline V gene has CDR1 SGHRS and CDR2 YFSETQ. With V trimmed by 3 bases and J by 10 bases, 10 bases remained unmatched. CDR3 length equals 15 residues. In nucleotides, the CDR3 is TGCGCCAGCAGCTCATTAGGGGACAGTTTCTCACCCCTCCACTTT. Amino acids: CASSSLGDSFSPLHF.

J is TRBJ1-1 and V is TRBV10-3, with D possibly matching TRBD1 (5 bases). Looked up from germline, CDR1 is ENHRY and CDR2 is SYGVKD. V was shortened by 1 base and J by 4 bases, with 10 bases between the two germline ends. The CDR3 sequence is 14 residues long. The CDR3 loop reads CAISEFRVSTEAFF. DNA of the CDR3: TGTGCCATCAGTGAGTTCAGGGTCAGCACTGAAGCTTTCTTT.

About this clone itself: Because the CDR3 is missing its conserved closing phenylalanine or tryptophan, this is likely a read error. Because the CDR3's place on the DNA is in doubt, the DNA is left out and the CDR3 is given as listed by TCRdb. The chain is built from TRBV2 and TRBJ2-3; the table's D call, TRBD2, was not checked against the DNA. Germline V lookup: CDR1 SNHLY, CDR2 FYNNEI. The CDR3 is 13 residues long, ends included. CDR3 residues: CASSSGLAGAPPL.

V and J are TRBV28 and TRBJ1-2, with 7 positions matching TRBD1. The length of the CDR3 is 13 residues. Germline CDR1 and CDR2: MDHEN and SYDVKM. Germline trimming cut 5 bases from V and 2 bases from J; bases unmatched to any gene: 2. The CDR3 nucleotides are TGTGCCAGCAGTGGGGGACAGAACTATGGCTACACCTTC. Translating it yields CASSGGQNYGYTF.

There are many counts of this clone. The chain carries TRBV5-1 and TRBJ2-3, with a weak D call TRBD2 (6 bases). The CDR3 is made up of 13 amino acids. Germline lookup yields CDR1 SGHRS and CDR2 YFSETQ. The V end lost 2 bases, the J end lost 4 bases, and 8 bases lay between the germline ends. The CDR3 DNA reads as TGCGCCAGCAGCTTCCCGGGGGCAGATACGCAGTATTTT. Protein: CASSFPGADTQYF.